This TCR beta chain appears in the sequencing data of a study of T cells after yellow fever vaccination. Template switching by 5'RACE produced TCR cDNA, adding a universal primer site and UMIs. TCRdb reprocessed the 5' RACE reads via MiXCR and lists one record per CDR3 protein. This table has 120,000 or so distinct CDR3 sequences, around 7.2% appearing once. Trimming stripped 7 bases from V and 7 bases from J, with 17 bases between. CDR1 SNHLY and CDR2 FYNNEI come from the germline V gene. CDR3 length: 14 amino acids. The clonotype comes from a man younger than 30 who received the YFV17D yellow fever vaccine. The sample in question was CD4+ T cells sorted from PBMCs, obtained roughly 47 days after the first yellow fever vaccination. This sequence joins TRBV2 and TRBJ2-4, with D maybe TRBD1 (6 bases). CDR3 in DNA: TGTGCCAGCACTGAGGAGGCAGGGGCGAACATTCAGTACTTC. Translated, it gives CASTEEAGANIQYF.